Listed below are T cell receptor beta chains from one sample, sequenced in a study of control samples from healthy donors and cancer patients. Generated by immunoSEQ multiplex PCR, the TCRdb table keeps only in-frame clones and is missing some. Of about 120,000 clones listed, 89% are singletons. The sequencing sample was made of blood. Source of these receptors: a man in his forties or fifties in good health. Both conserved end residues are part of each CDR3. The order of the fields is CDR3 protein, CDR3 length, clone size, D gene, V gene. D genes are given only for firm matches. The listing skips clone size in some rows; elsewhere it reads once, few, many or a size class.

CDR3aa: CASSLVGGDQPQHF; len: 14; abundance: .; d_gene: TRBD1; v_gene: TRBV7-2
CDR3aa: CASSFAWGRADTQYF; len: 15; abundance: .; d_gene: .; v_gene: TRBV7-9
CDR3aa: CASSPRGLAGETQYF; len: 15; abundance: .; d_gene: TRBD2; v_gene: TRBV7-9
CDR3aa: CASSPGTSGGRSSYNEQFF; len: 19; abundance: .; d_gene: TRBD2; v_gene: TRBV5-4
CDR3aa: CASSVPGVKYQPQHF; len: 15; abundance: .; d_gene: .; v_gene: TRBV2
CDR3aa: CASSVNGASGGQETQYF; len: 17; abundance: .; d_gene: TRBD2; v_gene: TRBV5-4
CDR3aa: CASSMTAARDTQYF; len: 14; abundance: few; d_gene: .; v_gene: TRBV19
CDR3aa: CASSQGGDRSIHEQYF; len: 16; abundance: .; d_gene: .; v_gene: TRBV7-6
CDR3aa: CASSSRPTGQGQDSPLHF; len: 18; abundance: .; d_gene: TRBD1; v_gene: TRBV5-1
CDR3aa: CASSGRGPYQETQYF; len: 15; abundance: .; d_gene: .; v_gene: TRBV5-1
CDR3aa: CASSLGRTSGGYNEQFF; len: 17; abundance: .; d_gene: TRBD2; v_gene: TRBV7-6
CDR3aa: CASSLDWVSSYNEQFF; len: 16; abundance: .; d_gene: .; v_gene: TRBV27